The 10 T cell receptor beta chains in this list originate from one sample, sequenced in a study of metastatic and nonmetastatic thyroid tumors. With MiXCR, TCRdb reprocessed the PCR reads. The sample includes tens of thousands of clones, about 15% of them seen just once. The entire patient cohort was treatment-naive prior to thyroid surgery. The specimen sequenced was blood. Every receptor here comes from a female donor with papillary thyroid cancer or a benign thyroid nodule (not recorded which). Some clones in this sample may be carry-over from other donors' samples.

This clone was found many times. Here the CDR3 reads CASSLGGGLETQYF. The DNA of the CDR3 is TGTGCCAGCAGCCTAGGTGGGGGTTTAGAGACCCAGTACTTC. V and J are TRBV12-3 or TRBV12-4 and TRBJ2-5; either TRBD1 or TRBD2 may supply D (5 bases each). Trimming removed 6 bases from V and 4 bases from J, with 15 bases in between. The CDR3 loop spans 14 amino acids.

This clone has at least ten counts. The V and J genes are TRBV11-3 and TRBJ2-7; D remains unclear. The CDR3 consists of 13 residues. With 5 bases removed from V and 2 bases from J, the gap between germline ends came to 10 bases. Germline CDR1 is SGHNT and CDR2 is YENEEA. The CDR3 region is CASSRTRTYEQYF. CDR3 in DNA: TGTGCCAGCAGCCGGACCCGTACCTACGAGCAGTACTTC.

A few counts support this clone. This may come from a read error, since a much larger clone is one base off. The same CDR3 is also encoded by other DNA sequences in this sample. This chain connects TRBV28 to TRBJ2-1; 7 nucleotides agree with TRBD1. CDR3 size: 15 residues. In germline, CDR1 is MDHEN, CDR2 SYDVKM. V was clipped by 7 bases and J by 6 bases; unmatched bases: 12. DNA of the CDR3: TGTGCCAGCACCCGTTCCGGGACAGAAGGCAATGAGCAGTTCTTC. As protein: CASTRSGTEGNEQFF.

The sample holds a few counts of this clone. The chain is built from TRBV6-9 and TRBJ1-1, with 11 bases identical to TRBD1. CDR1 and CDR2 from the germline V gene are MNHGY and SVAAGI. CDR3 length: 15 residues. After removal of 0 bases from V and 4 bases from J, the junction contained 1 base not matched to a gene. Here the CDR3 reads CASSYSDRGLTEAFF. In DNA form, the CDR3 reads TGTGCCAGCAGTTATTCGGACAGGGGGCTCACTGAAGCTTTCTTT.

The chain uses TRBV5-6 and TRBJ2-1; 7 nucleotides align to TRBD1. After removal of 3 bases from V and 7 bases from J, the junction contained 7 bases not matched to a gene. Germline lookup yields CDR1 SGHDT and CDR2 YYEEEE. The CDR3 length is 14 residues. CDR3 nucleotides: TGTGCCAGCAGCTCCACAGGGGTGAGGAATGAGCAGTTCTTC. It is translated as CASSSTGVRNEQFF.

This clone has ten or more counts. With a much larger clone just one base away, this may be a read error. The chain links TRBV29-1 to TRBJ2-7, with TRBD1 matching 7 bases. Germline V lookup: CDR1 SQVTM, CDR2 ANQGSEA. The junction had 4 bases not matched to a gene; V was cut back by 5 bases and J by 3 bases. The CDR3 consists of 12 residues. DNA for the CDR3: TGCAGCGTTCGCAGGACAGGCTACGAGCAGTACTTC. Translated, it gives CSVRRTGYEQYF.

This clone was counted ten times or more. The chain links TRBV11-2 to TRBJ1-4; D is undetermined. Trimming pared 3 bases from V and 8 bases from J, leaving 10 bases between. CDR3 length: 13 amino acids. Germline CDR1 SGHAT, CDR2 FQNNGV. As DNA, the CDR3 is TGTGCCAGCAGCTTGGACCTGGAGGAAAAACTGTTTTTT. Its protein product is CASSLDLEEKLFF.

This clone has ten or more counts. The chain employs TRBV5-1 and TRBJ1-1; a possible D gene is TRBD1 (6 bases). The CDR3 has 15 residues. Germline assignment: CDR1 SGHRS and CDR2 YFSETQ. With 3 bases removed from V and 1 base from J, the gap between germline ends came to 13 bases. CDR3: CASSSRQVENTEAFF. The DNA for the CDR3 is TGCGCCAGCAGCTCCCGACAGGTTGAGAACACTGAAGCTTTCTTT.

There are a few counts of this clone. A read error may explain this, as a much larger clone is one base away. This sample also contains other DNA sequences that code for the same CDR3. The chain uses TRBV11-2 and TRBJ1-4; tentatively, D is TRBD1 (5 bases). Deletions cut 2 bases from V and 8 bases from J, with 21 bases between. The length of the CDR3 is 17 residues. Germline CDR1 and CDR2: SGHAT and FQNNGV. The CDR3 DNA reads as TGTGCCAGCAGCTTACGTGACTCAATTCAAGGGGCGGAAAAACTGTTTTTT. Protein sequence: CASSLRDSIQGAEKLFF. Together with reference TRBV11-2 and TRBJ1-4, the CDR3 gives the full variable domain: EAGVAQSPRYKIIEKRQSVAFWCNPISGHATLYWYQQILGQGPKLLIQFQNNGVVDDSQLPKDRFSAERLKGVDSTLKIQPAKLEDSAVYLCASSLRDSIQGAEKLFFGSGTQLSVL.

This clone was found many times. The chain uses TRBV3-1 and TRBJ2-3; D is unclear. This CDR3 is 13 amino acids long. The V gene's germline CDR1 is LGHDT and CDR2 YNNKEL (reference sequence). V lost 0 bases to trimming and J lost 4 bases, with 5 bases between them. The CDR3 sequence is CASSQDLADTQYF. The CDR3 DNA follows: TGTGCCAGCAGCCAAGATCTGGCAGATACGCAGTATTTT.